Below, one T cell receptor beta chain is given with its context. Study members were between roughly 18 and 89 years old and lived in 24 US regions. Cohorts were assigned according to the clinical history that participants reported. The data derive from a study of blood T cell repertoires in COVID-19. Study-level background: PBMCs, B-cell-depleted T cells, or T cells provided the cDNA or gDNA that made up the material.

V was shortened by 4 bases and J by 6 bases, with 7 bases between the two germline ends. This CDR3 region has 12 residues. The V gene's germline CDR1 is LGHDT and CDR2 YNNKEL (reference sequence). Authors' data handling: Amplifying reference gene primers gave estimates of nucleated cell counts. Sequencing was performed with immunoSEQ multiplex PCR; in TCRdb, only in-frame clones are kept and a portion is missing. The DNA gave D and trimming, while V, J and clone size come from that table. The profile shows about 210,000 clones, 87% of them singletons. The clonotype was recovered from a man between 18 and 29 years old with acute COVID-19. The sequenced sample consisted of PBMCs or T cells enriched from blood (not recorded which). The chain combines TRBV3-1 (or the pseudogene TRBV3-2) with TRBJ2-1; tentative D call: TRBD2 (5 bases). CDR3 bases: TGTGCCAGCAGCCTACTAGGCAATGAGCAGTTCTTC. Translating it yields CASSLLGNEQFF.